One TCR beta chain is described in this entry. What it recognizes is unknown. Some clones are missing from TCRdb's copy, which holds only in-frame ones; the method was immunoSEQ multiplex PCR. The sample shows some 500,000 clones, 80% to 90% of them seen only once. Germline V gene sequence: CDR1 ENHRY, CDR2 SYGVKD. The CDR3 sequence is 15 residues long. V shed 4 bases, J shed 4 bases, and the junction held 5 bases outside the gene matches. This record belongs to a study of Ad26.COV2.S vaccination and SARS-CoV-2 variants. Study at large: Ad26.COV2.S arm of COV1001 included the donor. Study conclusions and caveats: It was found that vaccine and placebo recipients had similar non-spike TCR breadth. The breadth of spike-specific CD8+ and CD4+ T cell responses after vaccination was reportedly substantial.

As for treatment: roughly 20 received Ad26.COV2.S at low or high dose, single or two shots; 5 received placebo; per-sample allocation not given. Specimen acquisition occurred on day 63 following the initial vaccine or placebo injection. The source was peripheral blood, collected in a trial of Ad26.COV2.S vaccine versus placebo. The rearrangement joins TRBV10-3 to TRBJ2-1; 9 bases match TRBD2. The receptor was isolated from a person aged 18-65 years who received the Ad26.COV2.S COVID-19 vaccine or a placebo. In nucleotides, the CDR3 is TGTGCCATCAGTGCAGGGCTAGCGGGGTACAATGAGCAGTTCTTC. Protein: CAISAGLAGYNEQFF.